The rows below give T cell receptor beta chains drawn from one sample of a study of blood T cell repertoires in COVID-19. The repertoire was sequenced with immunoSEQ multiplex PCR; TCRdb's copy has only in-frame clones and lacks some. This table has some 310,000 clones, roughly 84% appearing once. The sample comprised peripheral blood. The receptors come from a man between 50 and 59 years old with active or convalescent COVID-19. CDR3s include the opening cysteine and the closing phenylalanine or tryptophan. The D gene is left open where the match is weak. A row's size may be missing; if present it is once, few, many or a size class.

abundance: -; v_gene: TRBV5-4; d_gene: -; j_gene: TRBJ2-5; CDR3aa: CASSLRGRGRQETQYF; CDR3nt: TGTGCCAGCAGCTTGAGGGGAAGAGGACGACAAGAGACCCAGTACTTC
abundance: -; v_gene: TRBV12-3/TRBV12-4; d_gene: -; j_gene: TRBJ2-7; CDR3aa: CASTFTNEQYF; CDR3nt: TGTGCCAGCACTTTCACTAACGAGCAGTACTTC
abundance: -; v_gene: TRBV2; d_gene: TRBD2; j_gene: TRBJ2-2; CDR3aa: CASSGGSGRGTGELFF; CDR3nt: TGTGCCAGCAGTGGAGGGAGCGGGAGGGGCACCGGGGAGCTGTTTTTT
abundance: -; v_gene: TRBV5-6; d_gene: -; j_gene: TRBJ1-5; CDR3aa: CASSRSGSNQPQHF; CDR3nt: TGTGCCAGCAGCCGGTCGGGTAGCAATCAGCCCCAGCATTTT
abundance: few; v_gene: TRBV11-2; d_gene: -; j_gene: TRBJ2-1; CDR3aa: CASSFRQATYNEQFF; CDR3nt: TGTGCCAGCAGCTTTCGTCAGGCAACCTACAATGAGCAGTTCTTC
abundance: -; v_gene: TRBV5-1; d_gene: TRBD2; j_gene: TRBJ2-3; CDR3aa: CASSLGDRVTSGREDTQYF; CDR3nt: TGCGCCAGCAGCTTGGGGGACAGGGTGACTAGCGGGAGGGAAGATACGCAGTATTTT
abundance: -; v_gene: TRBV19; d_gene: -; j_gene: TRBJ1-2; CDR3aa: CASSISGTPNYGYTF; CDR3nt: TGTGCCAGTAGTATTTCCGGGACACCTAACTATGGCTACACCTTC
abundance: -; v_gene: TRBV27; d_gene: -; j_gene: TRBJ1-6; CDR3aa: CASSPIVEGNSPLHF; CDR3nt: TGTGCCAGCAGCCCTATCGTGGAGGGCAATTCACCCCTCCACTTT
abundance: -; v_gene: TRBV9; d_gene: -; j_gene: TRBJ1-5; CDR3aa: CASSVGYGDQPQHF; CDR3nt: TGTGCCAGCAGCGTAGGATACGGGGATCAGCCCCAGCATTTT
abundance: -; v_gene: TRBV6-5; d_gene: -; j_gene: TRBJ2-7; CDR3aa: CASSYGGSAYEQYF; CDR3nt: TGTGCCAGCAGTTACGGGGGGAGCGCCTACGAGCAGTACTTC
abundance: -; v_gene: TRBV27; d_gene: -; j_gene: TRBJ1-1; CDR3aa: CASSLGTHTEAFF; CDR3nt: TGTGCCAGCAGTTTGGGCACCCACACTGAAGCTTTCTTT
abundance: -; v_gene: TRBV5-1; d_gene: -; j_gene: TRBJ2-3; CDR3aa: CASSHPQQGTLTDTQYF; CDR3nt: TGCGCCAGCAGTCATCCCCAACAGGGAACCCTCACAGATACGCAGTATTTT
abundance: -; v_gene: TRBV27; d_gene: TRBD1; j_gene: TRBJ1-2; CDR3aa: CASRGTGRHYGYTF; CDR3nt: TGTGCCAGCAGGGGGACAGGGCGGCACTATGGCTACACCTTC
abundance: -; v_gene: TRBV7-3; d_gene: -; j_gene: TRBJ2-6; CDR3aa: CASSLEGASGANVLTF; CDR3nt: TGTGCCAGCAGCTTAGAGGGCGCCTCTGGGGCCAACGTCCTGACTTTC
abundance: -; v_gene: TRBV6-6; d_gene: -; j_gene: TRBJ1-5; CDR3aa: CASSYEAGIQPQHF; CDR3nt: TGTGCCAGCAGTTACGAGGCAGGGATCCAGCCCCAGCATTTT
abundance: -; v_gene: TRBV5-1; d_gene: -; j_gene: TRBJ2-1; CDR3aa: CASSHPGENEQFF; CDR3nt: TGCGCCAGCAGCCATCCAGGGGAAAATGAGCAGTTCTTC
abundance: -; v_gene: TRBV4-2; d_gene: -; j_gene: TRBJ1-3; CDR3aa: CASSQDSASSGNTIYF; CDR3nt: TGTGCCAGCAGCCAAGATAGCGCGTCATCCGGAAACACCATATATTTT
abundance: -; v_gene: TRBV6-5; d_gene: -; j_gene: TRBJ1-4; CDR3aa: CASSRGSTNEKLFF; CDR3nt: TGTGCCAGCAGCCGAGGTTCAACTAATGAAAAACTGTTTTTT
abundance: -; v_gene: TRBV2; d_gene: TRBD1; j_gene: TRBJ1-1; CDR3aa: CASSPQGRNAFF; CDR3nt: TGTGCCAGCAGTCCACAGGGGAGGAACGCTTTCTTT
abundance: -; v_gene: TRBV6-5; d_gene: -; j_gene: TRBJ1-5; CDR3aa: CASSPGFGQPQHF; CDR3nt: TGTGCCAGCAGTCCAGGGTTTGGACAGCCCCAGCATTTT
abundance: few; v_gene: TRBV2; d_gene: TRBD1; j_gene: TRBJ1-2; CDR3aa: CASSEAMDRAFGYTF; CDR3nt: TGTGCCAGCAGTGAAGCAATGGACAGGGCTTTCGGCTACACCTTC
abundance: -; v_gene: TRBV2; d_gene: -; j_gene: TRBJ1-3; CDR3aa: CASSEFGGGPGNTIYF; CDR3nt: TGTGCCAGCAGTGAATTTGGTGGCGGTCCGGGAAACACCATATATTTT
abundance: -; v_gene: TRBV19; d_gene: -; j_gene: TRBJ1-5; CDR3aa: CASSLLNQPQHF; CDR3nt: TGTGCCAGTAGTCTTCTTAATCAGCCCCAGCATTTT
abundance: few; v_gene: TRBV5-6; d_gene: TRBD1; j_gene: TRBJ2-7; CDR3aa: CASSFGQGAREQYF; CDR3nt: TGTGCCAGCAGCTTTGGACAGGGGGCGCGAGAGCAGTACTTC
abundance: -; v_gene: TRBV30; d_gene: -; j_gene: TRBJ2-1; CDR3aa: CAWSVTGYNDGQFF; CDR3nt: TGTGCCTGGAGTGTAACAGGGTACAATGACGGGCAGTTCTTC
abundance: -; v_gene: TRBV28; d_gene: -; j_gene: TRBJ2-7; CDR3aa: CASSLLGLAYEQYF; CDR3nt: TGTGCCAGCAGTTTGTTAGGGCTAGCTTACGAGCAGTACTTC
abundance: once; v_gene: TRBV19; d_gene: -; j_gene: TRBJ1-1; CDR3aa: CASSIPGVAVTEAFF; CDR3nt: TGTGCCAGTAGTATACCGGGAGTGGCTGTGACTGAAGCTTTCTTT
abundance: once; v_gene: TRBV7-3; d_gene: -; j_gene: TRBJ2-1; CDR3aa: CASSLGTWGSGNEQFF; CDR3nt: TGTGCCAGCAGCTTAGGTACTTGGGGCTCAGGCAATGAGCAGTTCTTC
abundance: -; v_gene: TRBV7-6; d_gene: -; j_gene: TRBJ2-2; CDR3aa: CASSLEARYTGELFF; CDR3nt: TGTGCCAGCAGCTTAGAGGCTAGATACACCGGGGAGCTGTTTTTT
abundance: -; v_gene: TRBV28; d_gene: TRBD2; j_gene: TRBJ2-1; CDR3aa: CATSFAGGRGSYNEQFF; CDR3nt: TGTGCCACCAGTTTCGCGGGGGGGCGGGGCTCCTACAATGAGCAGTTCTTC
abundance: -; v_gene: TRBV28; d_gene: -; j_gene: TRBJ1-3; CDR3aa: CASSLAAGSGNTIYF; CDR3nt: TGTGCCAGCAGTTTAGCTGCAGGGTCTGGAAACACCATATATTTT
abundance: few; v_gene: TRBV30; d_gene: -; j_gene: TRBJ1-1; CDR3aa: CAWSVGGRGEAFF; CDR3nt: TGTGCCTGGAGTGTAGGGGGTCGGGGTGAAGCTTTCTTT
abundance: -; v_gene: TRBV6-5; d_gene: TRBD1; j_gene: TRBJ1-1; CDR3aa: CASSSGTGVFTEAFF; CDR3nt: TGTGCCAGCAGTTCCGGGACAGGGGTTTTCACTGAAGCTTTCTTT
abundance: -; v_gene: TRBV6-1; d_gene: -; j_gene: TRBJ1-5; CDR3aa: CASSELRGQWQPQHF; CDR3nt: TGTGCCAGCAGTGAATTAAGGGGTCAGTGGCAGCCCCAGCATTTT
abundance: -; v_gene: TRBV24-1; d_gene: TRBD1; j_gene: TRBJ2-5; CDR3aa: CATSDSGTGGPETQYF; CDR3nt: TGTGCCACCAGTGATTCCGGGACAGGGGGCCCGGAGACCCAGTACTTC
abundance: -; v_gene: TRBV11-2; d_gene: -; j_gene: TRBJ2-1; CDR3aa: CASSLERGYNEQFF; CDR3nt: TGTGCCAGCAGCTTAGAACGGGGATACAATGAGCAGTTCTTC
abundance: -; v_gene: TRBV5-1; d_gene: TRBD1; j_gene: TRBJ2-3; CDR3aa: CASSLPATGYTDTQYF; CDR3nt: TGCGCCAGCAGCCTGCCTGCGACAGGGTACACAGATACGCAGTATTTT
abundance: -; v_gene: TRBV9; d_gene: -; j_gene: TRBJ1-4; CDR3aa: CASSVGGQGNEKLFF; CDR3nt: TGTGCCAGCAGCGTAGGTGGGCAGGGTAATGAAAAACTGTTTTTT
abundance: once; v_gene: TRBV5-1; d_gene: -; j_gene: TRBJ1-2; CDR3aa: CASSLEGVDYGYTF; CDR3nt: TGCGCCAGCAGCTTAGAGGGTGTAGACTATGGCTACACCTTC
abundance: few; v_gene: TRBV6-1; d_gene: -; j_gene: TRBJ1-1; CDR3aa: CASSDGTPNTEAFF; CDR3nt: TGTGCCAGCAGTGACGGGACACCGAACACTGAAGCTTTCTTT
abundance: -; v_gene: TRBV18; d_gene: -; j_gene: TRBJ1-3; CDR3aa: CASSSQGAGNTIYF; CDR3nt: TGTGCCAGCTCATCACAGGGAGCAGGAAACACCATATATTTT
abundance: -; v_gene: TRBV2; d_gene: -; j_gene: TRBJ1-4; CDR3aa: CASGGTENNEKLFF; CDR3nt: TGTGCCAGCGGGGGGACGGAGAATAATGAAAAACTGTTTTTT
abundance: -; v_gene: TRBV6-5; d_gene: TRBD1; j_gene: TRBJ2-1; CDR3aa: CASSITGGQGEQFF; CDR3nt: TGTGCCAGCAGTATAACAGGGGGTCAAGGTGAGCAGTTCTTC
abundance: -; v_gene: TRBV5-4; d_gene: -; j_gene: TRBJ2-7; CDR3aa: CASSLEQGRGEQYF; CDR3nt: TGTGCCAGCAGCTTGGAACAGGGTAGGGGAGAGCAGTACTTC
abundance: few; v_gene: TRBV30; d_gene: -; j_gene: TRBJ1-1; CDR3aa: CALREGVETEAFF; CDR3nt: TGTGCCTTAAGGGAGGGGGTAGAGACTGAAGCTTTCTTT